The 18 T cell receptor beta chains reported below all come from one sample, sequenced in a study of cytomegalovirus exposure and HLA in healthy donors. The PCR made use of 60 Vbeta and 13 Jbeta primers. Clones were read by immunoSEQ multiplex PCR, and TCRdb kept only the in-frame ones, dropping some. The sample contains under 200,000 clones, roughly 80% of which appear only once. The sequenced sample consisted of PBMCs. All receptors derive from a female donor in good health and CMV-seronegative.

This chain uses TRBV11-2 with TRBJ2-5; D uncertain. Germline V CDR1 and CDR2: SGHAT, FQNNGV. This CDR3 has 14 amino acids. V gave up 5 bases and J gave up 7 bases, with 17 bases separating them. DNA of the CDR3: TGTGCCAGCAGCCCGGAGACCCCCACGGGGACCCAGTACTTC. Its protein is CASSPETPTGTQYF.

The V call is TRBV27, the J call TRBJ2-3; the D gene is possibly TRBD1 (5 bases). Trimming pared 6 bases from V and 2 bases from J, leaving 15 bases between. The CDR3 loop spans 15 amino acids. Germline V gene lookup returns CDR1 MNHEY and CDR2 SMNVEV (reference sequence). CDR3 sequence (DNA): TGTGCCAGCAGATTACAAAACAGGCCCACAGATACGCAGTATTTT. It is translated as CASRLQNRPTDTQYF.

The gene calls are TRBV15 and TRBJ1-5; D gene uncertain. CDR3 length: 15 residues. CDR1 LNHNV and CDR2 YYDKDF come from the germline V gene (reference sequence). The V gene lost 0 bases and the J gene lost 8 bases, with 14 bases spanning the gap. CDR3 protein: CATSRDSGPGEPQHF. The CDR3, as DNA: TGTGCCACCAGCAGAGATAGCGGACCCGGGGAGCCCCAGCATTTT.

This CDR3 is CASSETRTGGYEQYF. Here the CDR3 DNA reads TGTGCCAGCAGTGAAACACGGACAGGGGGCTACGAGCAGTACTTC. The chain links TRBV6-1 to TRBJ2-7; 10 bases are a match to TRBD1. J gave up 3 bases and V 2 bases, and 4 bases lay outside the gene matches. CDR3 size: 15 residues. Germline V gives CDR1 MNHNS, CDR2 SASEGT.

The chain links TRBV6-1 to TRBJ1-4; D unresolved. V lost 4 bases to trimming and J lost 1 base, with 4 bases between them. Germline lookup yields CDR1 MNHNS and CDR2 SASEGT. This CDR3 has 13 amino acids. CDR3 region: CASSVLTNEKLFF. CDR3 nucleotides: TGTGCCAGCAGTGTCCTAACTAATGAAAAACTGTTTTTT.

V usage is TRBV5-1 and J usage is TRBJ1-1; maybe TRBD1 (5 bases). CDR1 SGHRS and CDR2 YFSETQ come from the germline V gene. The CDR3 has 14 residues. V lost 5 bases to trimming and J lost 3 bases, with 14 bases between them. CDR3 sequence reads: CASRRGGEDTEAFF. DNA of the CDR3: TGCGCCAGCAGAAGGGGCGGGGAGGACACTGAAGCTTTCTTT.

The J gene is TRBJ1-5, the V gene TRBV6-5; the match to TRBD1 covers 7 bases. Germline V gene data show CDR1 as MNHEY and CDR2 as SVGAGI. Trimming removed 3 bases from V and 6 bases from J; junction bases left unmatched: 5. The CDR3 loop spans 14 amino acids. The CDR3 region is CASSYDRVGQPQHF. The CDR3 DNA is TGTGCCAGCAGTTATGACAGGGTGGGTCAGCCCCAGCATTTT.

The chain carries TRBV7-2 and TRBJ2-2; TRBD2 matches at 7 bases. The CDR3 runs 16 residues. Germline assignment: CDR1 SGHTA and CDR2 FQGNSA. V lost 6 bases to trimming and J lost 1 base; unmatched junction nucleotides: 8. The CDR3 protein is CASRATGGGNTGELFF. The CDR3 coding sequence is TGTGCCAGCAGGGCGACTGGGGGGGGGAACACCGGGGAGCTGTTTTTT.

The chain couples TRBV6-5 to TRBJ1-1; the D is unclear. The germline V gene has CDR1 MNHEY and CDR2 SVGAGI. There are 12 residues in the CDR3. V lost 5 bases and J lost 7, with 11 bases in between. This CDR3 is CASSEPEGEAFF. CDR3 sequence (DNA): TGTGCCAGCAGTGAACCGGAGGGTGAAGCTTTCTTT.

The chain links TRBV7-2 to TRBJ2-7; TRBD2 aligns across 13 bases. The CDR3 totals 17 residues. The trim removed 1 base at V and 2 bases at J, leaving 5 bases unmatched. Germline lookup yields CDR1 SGHTA and CDR2 FQGNSA. The CDR3 spells CASSLVLAGGRPYEQYF. The CDR3 nucleotides are TGTGCCAGCAGCTTAGTACTAGCGGGAGGGCGACCCTACGAGCAGTACTTC.

This chain links TRBV6-1 with TRBJ2-5; 7 bases match TRBD1. The V and J ends lost 8 bases and 5 bases, in that order; junction bases with no gene match: 8. Germline V CDR1 and CDR2: MNHNS, SASEGT. CDR3 length: 13 residues. CDR3 DNA: TGTGCCAGCCCACCTGACAGGGATGAGACCCAGTACTTC. It encodes CASPPDRDETQYF.

The chain links TRBV5-5 to TRBJ2-7; the match to TRBD1 covers 9 bases. The CDR3 spans 15 residues. Losses at the gene ends were 5 bases for V and 4 bases for J; bases not matched to a gene: 10. From germline, CDR1 is SGHKS and CDR2 YYEKEE (reference sequence). The CDR3 is CASSPAPGQGYEQYF. The DNA of the CDR3 is TGTGCCAGCAGTCCAGCCCCGGGACAGGGATACGAGCAGTACTTC.

This rearrangement joins TRBV6-5 to TRBJ1-4; unclear D gene. The germline V and J ends were trimmed by 5 bases and 4 bases, with 14 bases remaining between them. Germline CDR1 and CDR2: MNHEY and SVGAGI. The CDR3 extends over 15 amino acids. The CDR3 nucleotides are TGTGCCAGCAGTCCTATCCGTTATCTTAATGAAAAACTGTTTTTT. It is translated as CASSPIRYLNEKLFF.

The genes are TRBV15 and TRBJ2-7; 7 nucleotides match TRBD2. Trimming took 5 bases from V and 2 from J; bases not matched to a gene: 6. The CDR3 has 14 amino acids. The germline V gene encodes CDR1 LNHNV and CDR2 YYDKDF (reference sequence). The CDR3 bases are TGTGCCACCAGCGTGAGGGCGGGAGCCTACGAGCAGTACTTC. Protein product: CATSVRAGAYEQYF.

This rearrangement joins TRBV7-2 to TRBJ2-1; TRBD1 might be the D (6 bases). The V and J ends lost 1 base and 9 bases respectively, with 16 bases between them. Germline V gene sequence: CDR1 SGHTA, CDR2 FQGNSA. The CDR3 is made up of 15 amino acids. This CDR3 is CASSLVTGWSSEQFF. CDR3 coding DNA: TGTGCCAGCAGCTTAGTTACAGGGTGGAGTAGTGAGCAGTTCTTC.

The genes are TRBV15 and TRBJ2-7; D gene ambiguous. The CDR3 is 13 residues long. Per germline, CDR1 LNHNV and CDR2 YYDKDF (reference sequence). V dropped 10 bases and J dropped 5 bases, with 18 bases sitting between them. CDR3 residues: CASRGSTVHEQYF. The CDR3 DNA reads as TGTGCCAGCCGAGGTTCCACCGTGCACGAGCAGTACTTC.

V and J are TRBV19 and TRBJ1-6; 8 bases fit TRBD1. Germline CDR1 and CDR2: LNHDA and SQIVND (reference sequence). Trimming removed 5 bases from V and 0 bases from J; junction bases left unmatched: 9. The CDR3 runs to 18 residues. The CDR3, as DNA: TGTGCCAGTAGTCTGTGGACAGGGCCGAGCTCCTATAATTCACCCCTCCACTTT. This sequence encodes CASSLWTGPSSYNSPLHF.

J is TRBJ1-4 and V is TRBV11-2, with TRBD1 identical over 8 bases. The CDR3 covers 16 residues. V was clipped by 5 bases and J by 8 bases; unmatched bases: 13. Germline-derived CDR1 and CDR2 are SGHAT and FQNNGV. CDR3 coding DNA: TGTGCCAGCAGCCTTACCCGGGACAGGAAAAACGAAAAACTGTTTTTT. It translates to CASSLTRDRKNEKLFF.